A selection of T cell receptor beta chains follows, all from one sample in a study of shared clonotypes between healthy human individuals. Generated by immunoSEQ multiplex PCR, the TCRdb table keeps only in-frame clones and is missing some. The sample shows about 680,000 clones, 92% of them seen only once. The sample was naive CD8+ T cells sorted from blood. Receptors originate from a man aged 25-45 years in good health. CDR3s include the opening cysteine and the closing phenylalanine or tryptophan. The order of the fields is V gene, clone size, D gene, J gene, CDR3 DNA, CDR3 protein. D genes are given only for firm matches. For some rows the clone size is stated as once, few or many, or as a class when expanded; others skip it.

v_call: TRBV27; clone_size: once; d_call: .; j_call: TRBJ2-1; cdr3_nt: TGTGCCAGCAGCCCAGGAGCCTACAATGAGCAGTTCTTC; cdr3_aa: CASSPGAYNEQFF
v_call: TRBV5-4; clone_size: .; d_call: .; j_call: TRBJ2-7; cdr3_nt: TGTGCCAGCAGCACTTCGGGACATGCCTCCTACGAGCAGTACTTC; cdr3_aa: CASSTSGHASYEQYF
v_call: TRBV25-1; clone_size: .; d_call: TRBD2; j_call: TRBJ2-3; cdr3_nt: TGTGCCAGCAGGAGGGGAGGGGCAGATACGCAGTATTTT; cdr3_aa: CASRRGGADTQYF
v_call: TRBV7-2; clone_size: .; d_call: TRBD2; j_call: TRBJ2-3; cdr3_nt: TGTGCCAGCAGCTTAGGGACTAGCGAGATCACAGATACGCAGTATTTT; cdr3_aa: CASSLGTSEITDTQYF
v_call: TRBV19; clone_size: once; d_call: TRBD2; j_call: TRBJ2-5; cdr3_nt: TGTGCCAGTAGTAGCCTAGCGGGAGGGCCCCAGTACTTC; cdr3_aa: CASSSLAGGPQYF
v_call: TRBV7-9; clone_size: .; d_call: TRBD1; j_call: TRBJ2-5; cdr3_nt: TGTGCCAGCAGCTATTGGACAGGCGGCGAGACCCAGTACTTC; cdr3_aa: CASSYWTGGETQYF
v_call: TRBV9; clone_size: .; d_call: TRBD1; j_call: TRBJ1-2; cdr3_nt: TGTGCCAGCAGCCCGGGGGCGACAGGGAACGGGGGCTACACCTTC; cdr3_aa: CASSPGATGNGGYTF
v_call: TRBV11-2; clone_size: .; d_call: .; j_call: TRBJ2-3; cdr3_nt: TGTGCTGTAATACAGGGATACACAGATACGCAGTATTTT; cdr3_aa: CAVIQGYTDTQYF
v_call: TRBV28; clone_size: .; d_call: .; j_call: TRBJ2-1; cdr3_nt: TGTGCCAGCAGTTTCGCCAGCTCCTACAATGAGCAGTTCTTC; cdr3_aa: CASSFASSYNEQFF
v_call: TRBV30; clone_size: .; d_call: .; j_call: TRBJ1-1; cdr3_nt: TGTGCCTGGAGGACAGATAGGATGAACACTGAAGCTTTCTTT; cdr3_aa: CAWRTDRMNTEAFF